This T cell receptor beta chain came from a study of blood T cell repertoires in COVID-19. Study background: Acute and convalescent COVID-19 specimens originated in the United States, Italy and Spain.

For this clone: In the same sample, other DNA sequences code for this CDR3.

This CDR3 comprises 18 residues. Trimming at V came to 4 bases and at J to 0 bases, leaving 12 bases not matched to a gene. Germline CDR1 is LNHDA and CDR2 is SQIVND (reference sequence). Measured with immunoSEQ multiplex PCR; TCRdb has only the in-frame clones, and not every one. This sample carries about 200,000 clones, around 79% of them seen once, and the ten largest clones take nearly 6%. Seattle's cohort entered during active infection and was followed longitudinally. The chain uses TRBV19 and TRBJ1-3; TRBD1 matches at 7 bases. The origin of this receptor is a woman in her forties with COVID-19, enrolled during active disease. Sample: peripheral blood. CDR3 amino acids: CASSRGDRASLSGNTIYF. CDR3 in DNA: TGTGCCAGTAGTAGAGGAGACAGGGCGTCCCTCTCTGGAAACACCATATATTTT.